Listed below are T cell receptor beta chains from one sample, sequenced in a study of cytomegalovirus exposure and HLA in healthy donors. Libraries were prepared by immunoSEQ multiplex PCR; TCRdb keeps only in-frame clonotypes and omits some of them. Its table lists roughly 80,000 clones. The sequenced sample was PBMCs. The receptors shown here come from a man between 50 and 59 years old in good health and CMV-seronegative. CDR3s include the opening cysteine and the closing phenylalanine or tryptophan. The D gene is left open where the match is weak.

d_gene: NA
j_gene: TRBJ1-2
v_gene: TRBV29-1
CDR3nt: TGCAGCGTTGACGATCAGGGTAACTATGGCTACACCTTC
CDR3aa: CSVDDQGNYGYTF

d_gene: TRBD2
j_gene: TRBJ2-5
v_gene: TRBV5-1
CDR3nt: TGCGCCAGCACCAGGACTAGCGATTCGGAGACCCAGTACTTC
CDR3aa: CASTRTSDSETQYF

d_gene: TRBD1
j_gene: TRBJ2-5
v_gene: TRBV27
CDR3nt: TGTGCCAGCAGGTCAGGGGGCGCGGGAGAGACCCAGTACTTC
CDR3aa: CASRSGGAGETQYF

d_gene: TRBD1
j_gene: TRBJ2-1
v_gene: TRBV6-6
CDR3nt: TGTGCCAGCACCTTAGACAGGGTCAATGAGCAGTTCTTC
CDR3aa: CASTLDRVNEQFF

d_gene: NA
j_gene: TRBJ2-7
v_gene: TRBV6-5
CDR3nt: TGTGCCAGCAGCTCCGGGACACTTGAGCAGTACTTC
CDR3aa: CASSSGTLEQYF

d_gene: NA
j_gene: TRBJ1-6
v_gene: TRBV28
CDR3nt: TGTGCCAGCAGTTTGTGGCAGGGTAATTCACCCCTCCACTTT
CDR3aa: CASSLWQGNSPLHF

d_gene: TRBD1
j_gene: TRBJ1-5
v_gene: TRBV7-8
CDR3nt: TGTGCCAGCAGCTCCCAGGGGGGCAATCAGCCCCAGCATTTT
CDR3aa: CASSSQGGNQPQHF

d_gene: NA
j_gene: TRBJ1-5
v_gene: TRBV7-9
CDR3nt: TGTGCCAGCAGCTTAGCCGGGGGTAGCAATCAGCCCCAGCATTTT
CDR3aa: CASSLAGGSNQPQHF

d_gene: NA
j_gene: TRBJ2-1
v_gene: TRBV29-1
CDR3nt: TGCAGCGTCCAGGGCTACCTCAATTTAAGCTCCGACAATGAGCAGTTCTTC
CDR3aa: CSVQGYLNLSSDNEQFF

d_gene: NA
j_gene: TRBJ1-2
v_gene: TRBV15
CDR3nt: TGTGCCACCAGCAGAGAACAGCAGAATTCTGGCTACACCTTC
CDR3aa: CATSREQQNSGYTF

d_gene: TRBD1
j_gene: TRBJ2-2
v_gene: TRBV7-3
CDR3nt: TGTGCCAGCAGTCCCGACAGGGTCATTACCGGGGAGCTGTTTTTT
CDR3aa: CASSPDRVITGELFF

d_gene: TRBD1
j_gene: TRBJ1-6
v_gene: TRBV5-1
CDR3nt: TGCGCCAGCACGGACAGGGCGTTGAATTCACCCCTCCACTTT
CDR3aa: CASTDRALNSPLHF

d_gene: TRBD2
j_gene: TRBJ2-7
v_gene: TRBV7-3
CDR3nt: TGTGCCAGCAGTCCGAGCGGGGGCCCCTACGAGCAGTACTTC
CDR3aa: CASSPSGGPYEQYF

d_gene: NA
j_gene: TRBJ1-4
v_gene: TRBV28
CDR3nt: TGTGCCAGCGGTAACAGCCTAACTAATGAAAAACTGTTTTTT
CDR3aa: CASGNSLTNEKLFF

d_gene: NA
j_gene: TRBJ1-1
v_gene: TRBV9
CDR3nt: TGTGCCAGCAGCGTAGAGCCGAGGGACACTGAAGCTTTCTTT
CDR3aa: CASSVEPRDTEAFF

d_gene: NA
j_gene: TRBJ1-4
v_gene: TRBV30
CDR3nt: TGTGCCTGGAGTGTCTTAGATGAAAAACTGTTTTTT
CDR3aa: CAWSVLDEKLFF

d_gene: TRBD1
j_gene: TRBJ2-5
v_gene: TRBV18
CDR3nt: TGTGCCAGCTCACCGGGACAGGGGAAAGAGACCCAGTACTTC
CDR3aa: CASSPGQGKETQYF

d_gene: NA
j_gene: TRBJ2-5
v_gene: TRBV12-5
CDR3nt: TGTGCTAGTGGTTTGGTACGTGGGTCGGGCCAAGAGACCCAGTACTTC
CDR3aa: CASGLVRGSGQETQYF

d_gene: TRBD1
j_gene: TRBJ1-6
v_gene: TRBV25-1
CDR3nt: TGTGCCAGCAGTGGACATGACAGGGCAACGCCACCCCTCCACTTT
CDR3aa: CASSGHDRATPPLHF

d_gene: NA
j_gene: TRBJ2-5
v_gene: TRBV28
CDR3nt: TGTGCCAGCAGTTTACCCCGACAGGGAGGAGAGACCCAGTACTTC
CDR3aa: CASSLPRQGGETQYF

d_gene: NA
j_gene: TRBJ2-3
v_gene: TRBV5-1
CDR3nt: TGCGCCAGCAGCTTGGGGCAGGTGTCAGATACGCAGTATTTT
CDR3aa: CASSLGQVSDTQYF

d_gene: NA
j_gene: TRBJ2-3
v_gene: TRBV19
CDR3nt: TGTGCCAGTAGTATCGCAGGTTTAGATACGCAGTATTTT
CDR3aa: CASSIAGLDTQYF